This passage covers 17 T cell receptor beta chains from one sample sequenced in a study of blood T cell repertoires in COVID-19. The table came from immunoSEQ multiplex PCR; TCRdb's copy has only in-frame clones and leaves some out. This sample has about 140,000 clones, with more than 70% found just once. The sample taken for sequencing was peripheral blood. These receptors were obtained from a human donor in a cohort sampled during active COVID-19.

This clone was counted once. J is TRBJ1-5 and V is TRBV19, with no clear D. The ends were cut back, 5 bases at V and 2 bases at J, with 4 bases in the middle. Germline V gives CDR1 LNHDA, CDR2 SQIVND (reference sequence). This CDR3 is built from 12 residues. The CDR3 loop reads CASSPGNQPQHF. The CDR3 DNA is TGTGCCAGTAGTCCAGGCAATCAGCCCCAGCATTTT. Supplemented by reference TRBV19 and TRBJ1-5, the full variable domain reads DGGITQSPKYLFRKEGQNVTLSCEQNLNHDAMYWYRQDPGQGLRLIYYSQIVNDFQKGDIAEGYSVSREKKESFPLTVTSAQKNPTAFYLCASSPGNQPQHFGDGTRLSIL.

The chain joins TRBV7-9 to TRBJ1-2, with a weak D call TRBD1 (5 bases). Trimming stripped 1 base from V and 5 bases from J, with 11 bases between. CDR1 and CDR2 from the germline V gene are SEHNR and FQNEAQ (reference sequence). This CDR3 spans 14 amino acids. The CDR3 protein is CASSLGGEWYGYTF. The DNA for the CDR3 is TGTGCCAGCAGCTTAGGGGGGGAGTGGTATGGCTACACCTTC.

The J gene is TRBJ1-1, the V gene TRBV7-2, with no clear D. Trimming cost V 5 bases and J 4 bases, with 17 bases left between them. This CDR3 has 15 residues. CDR1 is SGHTA, CDR2 FQGNSA, per germline. CDR3 protein: CASSKRETEGTEAFF. CDR3 bases: TGTGCCAGCAGCAAGCGGGAAACGGAGGGCACTGAAGCTTTCTTT.

V is TRBV10-3 and J is TRBJ1-3, with TRBD1 matching over 8 bases. The trim removed 2 bases at V and 0 bases at J, leaving 0 bases unmatched. The CDR3 totals 15 residues. CDR1 and CDR2 (germline): ENHRY, SYGVKD. This CDR3 reads CAISETGGSGNTIYF. CDR3 in DNA: TGTGCCATCAGTGAGACAGGGGGCTCTGGAAACACCATATATTTT.

This chain links TRBV19 with TRBJ1-3; 7 bases are a match to TRBD1. Germline CDR1 reads LNHDA; CDR2 reads SQIVND (reference sequence). The V and J ends lost 5 bases and 7 bases, in that order; junction bases with no gene match: 8. The CDR3 sequence is 14 residues long. CDR3 protein: CASSPDRVVNTIYF. CDR3 nucleotide sequence: TGTGCCAGTAGTCCTGACAGGGTGGTGAACACCATATATTTT. Full variable domain (remainder filled in from reference TRBV19 and TRBJ1-3): DGGITQSPKYLFRKEGQNVTLSCEQNLNHDAMYWYRQDPGQGLRLIYYSQIVNDFQKGDIAEGYSVSREKKESFPLTVTSAQKNPTAFYLCASSPDRVVNTIYFGEGSWLTVV.

The chain has TRBV19 and TRBJ2-7; D is perhaps TRBD2 (6 bases). The CDR3 is made up of 13 amino acids. V lost 4 bases, J lost 7 bases, and 14 bases lay in between. CDR1 is LNHDA and CDR2 is SQIVND in the germline V gene (reference sequence). The CDR3: CASSTGRGVEQYF. CDR3 bases: TGTGCCAGTAGTACCGGGCGGGGTGTGGAGCAGTACTTC. Using reference TRBV19 and TRBJ2-7 for the parts outside the CDR3, the full variable domain is DGGITQSPKYLFRKEGQNVTLSCEQNLNHDAMYWYRQDPGQGLRLIYYSQIVNDFQKGDIAEGYSVSREKKESFPLTVTSAQKNPTAFYLCASSTGRGVEQYFGPGTRLTVT.

This sequence joins TRBV6-4 and TRBJ2-2; 7 positions agree with TRBD2. Germline lookup yields CDR1 MRHNA and CDR2 SNTAGT. The V segment lost 2 bases and the J segment 3 bases; nucleotides outside the gene matches: 0. The CDR3 is made up of 14 amino acids. CDR3 nucleotide sequence: TGTGCCAGCAGTGACGGGGGGGACACCGGGGAGCTGTTTTTT. This gives the protein CASSDGGDTGELFF.

With regard to this clone: Other DNA sequences within the sample encode an identical CDR3. The rearrangement uses TRBV7-3 and TRBJ2-1, with TRBD1 matching over 7 bases. This CDR3 comprises 13 residues. V shed 5 bases and J 4 bases; nucleotides not matched to a gene: 2. Germline values: CDR1 SGHTA, CDR2 FQGTGA. This CDR3 is CASSPGQYNEQFF. CDR3 DNA sequence: TGTGCCAGCAGCCCGGGACAGTACAATGAGCAGTTCTTC.

The chain employs TRBV9 and TRBJ1-2; D gene uncertain. This CDR3 has 15 amino acids. Per the germline V gene, CDR1 is SGDLS and CDR2 is YYNGEE. Trimming left V 0 bases short and J 2 bases short, with 11 bases between. The CDR3 sequence: CASSVGQNSNYGYTF. In DNA form, the CDR3 reads TGTGCCAGCAGCGTAGGTCAGAATTCGAACTATGGCTACACCTTC.

J is TRBJ2-2 and V is TRBV9, with 8 bases identical to TRBD2. Trimming took 2 bases from V and 3 from J; bases not matched to a gene: 3. This CDR3 has 15 residues. Germline V lookup: CDR1 SGDLS, CDR2 YYNGEE. CDR3 region: CASSVGAGDTGELFF. CDR3 nucleotide sequence: TGTGCCAGCAGCGTTGGAGCGGGGGACACCGGGGAGCTGTTTTTT.

The chain employs TRBV19 and TRBJ1-5; D remains unclear. The CDR3 spans 15 residues. Trimming shortened V by 5 bases and J by 0 bases, and 11 bases separated the two germline ends. Germline CDR1 and CDR2: LNHDA and SQIVND (reference sequence). The CDR3 sequence: CASSFGRYSNQPQHF. The CDR3 DNA reads as TGTGCCAGTAGTTTCGGTCGGTATAGCAATCAGCCCCAGCATTTT.

The chain couples TRBV29-1 to TRBJ1-1, with 7 bases that match TRBD1. The J segment lost 1 base and the V segment lost 7 bases, leaving 12 bases of the junction unmatched. Germline values: CDR1 SQVTM, CDR2 ANQGSEA. This CDR3 comprises 15 residues. The CDR3 loop reads CSANNPGQKNTEAFF. DNA for the CDR3: TGCAGCGCGAATAACCCGGGACAGAAGAACACTGAAGCTTTCTTT. Looking up the rest from reference TRBV29-1 and TRBJ1-1 gives the full variable domain: SAVISQKPSRDICQRGTSLTIQCQVDSQVTMMFWYRQQPGQSLTLIATANQGSEATYESGFVIDKFPISRPNLTFSTLTVSNMSPEDSSIYLCSANNPGQKNTEAFFGQGTRLTVV.

This chain joins TRBV5-1 and TRBJ2-3; tentative D call: TRBD1 (6 bases). The CDR3 spans 17 residues. CDR1 SGHRS and CDR2 YFSETQ come from the germline V gene. Trimming pared 0 bases from V and 2 bases from J, leaving 16 bases between. CDR3 coding DNA: TGCGCCAGCAGCTTGGCCTTGGGGGCTCCTGCCACAGATACGCAGTATTTT. This codes for CASSLALGAPATDTQYF.

The genes are TRBV3-1 (or the pseudogene TRBV3-2) and TRBJ1-1, with a tentative D call TRBD1 (5 bases). The CDR3 contains 16 residues. V was cut by 1 base and J by 6 bases, with 18 bases left in between. CDR1 and CDR2 (germline): LGHDT, YNNKEL (reference sequence). CDR3: CASSQGQFGMGAEAFF. The DNA of the CDR3 is TGTGCCAGCAGCCAAGGACAGTTTGGGATGGGCGCTGAAGCTTTCTTT.

The rearrangement uses TRBV20-1 and TRBJ1-5; D not resolved. Germline V lookup: CDR1 DFQATT, CDR2 SNEGSKA (reference sequence). The CDR3 covers 13 residues. Trimming removed 6 bases from V and 4 bases from J, with 13 bases in between. Written as DNA, the CDR3 is TGCAGTGCAAGTGGGTCCCTAAATCAGCCCCAGCATTTT. Translated, it gives CSASGSLNQPQHF.

The gene calls are TRBV4-1 and TRBJ2-7; 13 bases map to TRBD2. The length of the CDR3 is 16 residues. The J segment lost 6 bases and the V segment lost 4 bases, leaving 9 bases of the junction unmatched. The V gene's germline CDR1 is MGHRA and CDR2 YSYEKL. As DNA, the CDR3 is TGCGCCAGCAGCCCAAGGACTAGCGGGGGCCAAGTCGAGCAGTACTTC. Encoded protein: CASSPRTSGGQVEQYF.

This clone was counted a few times. V gene TRBV7-3 combines with J gene TRBJ1-6; 7 nucleotides agree with TRBD1. The length of the CDR3 is 16 residues. V was pared by 3 bases and J by 7 bases, with 9 bases of the junction left unmatched. Germline V gives CDR1 SGHTA, CDR2 FQGTGA. The CDR3 DNA is TGTGCCAGCAGCTTCAGGTCCGGGACAGCGAATTCACCCCTCCACTTT. The encoded protein is CASSFRSGTANSPLHF.